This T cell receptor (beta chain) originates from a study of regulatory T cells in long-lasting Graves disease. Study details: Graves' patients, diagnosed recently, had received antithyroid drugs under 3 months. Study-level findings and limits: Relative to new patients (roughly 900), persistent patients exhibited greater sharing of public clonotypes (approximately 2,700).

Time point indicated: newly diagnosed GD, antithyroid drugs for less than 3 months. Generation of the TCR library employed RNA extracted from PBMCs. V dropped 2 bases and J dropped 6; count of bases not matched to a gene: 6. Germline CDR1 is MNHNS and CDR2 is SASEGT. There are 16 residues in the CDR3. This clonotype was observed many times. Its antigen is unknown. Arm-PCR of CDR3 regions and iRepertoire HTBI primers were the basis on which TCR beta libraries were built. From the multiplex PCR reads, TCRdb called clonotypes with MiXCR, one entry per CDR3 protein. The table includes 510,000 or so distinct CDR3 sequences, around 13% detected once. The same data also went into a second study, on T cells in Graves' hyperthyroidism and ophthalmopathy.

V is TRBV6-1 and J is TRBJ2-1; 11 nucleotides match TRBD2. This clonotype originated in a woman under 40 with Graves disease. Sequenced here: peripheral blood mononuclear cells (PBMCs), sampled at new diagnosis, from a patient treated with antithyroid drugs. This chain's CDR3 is CASSEKFSGRANEQFF. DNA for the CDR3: TGTGCCAGCAGTGAAAAGTTTAGCGGGAGGGCCAATGAGCAGTTCTTC.